Each of the 31 T cell receptor beta chains below was sequenced from the same sample in a study of blood T cell repertoires in COVID-19. Only in-frame clones appear in the TCRdb table, and some are missing; sequencing was by immunoSEQ multiplex PCR. Among about 76,000 clones listed, under 95% were seen once. Sequencing used peripheral blood. These receptor sequences come from a human donor in a cohort sampled during active COVID-19.

This clone was picked up one time. The genes are TRBV5-1 and TRBJ2-7; 9 bases match TRBD2. V lost 4 bases and J lost 5; bases outside the gene matches: 7. The CDR3 spans 14 residues. From germline, CDR1 is SGHRS and CDR2 YFSETQ. CDR3 protein: CASSAGLASDEQYF. CDR3 sequence (DNA): TGCGCCAGCAGCGCGGGACTAGCTTCCGACGAGCAGTACTTC.

The rearrangement links TRBV14 to TRBJ1-2; D not resolved. This CDR3 spans 15 amino acids. V was shortened by 1 base and J by 2 bases, with 11 bases between the two germline ends. Germline lookup yields CDR1 SGHDN and CDR2 FVKESK. This CDR3 is CASSQVHRTNYGYTF. CDR3 coding DNA: TGTGCCAGCAGCCAAGTCCACAGAACCAACTATGGCTACACCTTC.

This clone showed up just once. The chain has TRBV9 and TRBJ2-3; 8 bases fit TRBD1. V shed 3 bases, J shed 3 bases, and the junction held 6 bases outside the gene matches. Germline CDR1 reads SGDLS; CDR2 reads YYNGEE. There are 15 residues in the CDR3. The DNA for the CDR3 is TGTGCCAGCAGCGCGGGACAGGCGGCGACAGATACGCAGTATTTT. Protein product: CASSAGQAATDTQYF.

The chain recombines TRBV5-1 with TRBJ1-1; a weak D match, TRBD1 (6 bases). Trimming removed 7 bases at V and 3 bases at J, with 16 bases between. CDR1 is SGHRS and CDR2 is YFSETQ in the germline V gene. The CDR3 runs 14 residues. DNA of the CDR3: TGCGCCAGCTACCAACAGGGATCGGACACTGAAGCTTTCTTT. Amino acid sequence: CASYQQGSDTEAFF.

The rearrangement joins TRBV5-1 to TRBJ2-3, with TRBD2 matching over 8 bases. J was trimmed by 4 bases and V by 4 bases; bases with no gene match: 8. The CDR3 has 15 residues. Germline CDR1 is SGHRS and CDR2 is YFSETQ. The CDR3 protein is CASSEGLVAADTQYF. Written as DNA, the CDR3 is TGCGCCAGCAGCGAGGGACTAGTAGCGGCAGATACGCAGTATTTT.

The chain carries TRBV7-3 and TRBJ2-6; D is unresolved. The V end lost 2 bases, the J end lost 3 bases, and 5 bases lay between the germline ends. The CDR3 totals 14 residues. Per germline, CDR1 SGHTA and CDR2 FQGTGA. The DNA of the CDR3 is TGTGCCAGCAGCTTACTCGGTGGGGCCAACGTCCTGACTTTC. Translation gives CASSLLGGANVLTF.

The V gene is TRBV3-1 (or the pseudogene TRBV3-2), the J gene TRBJ1-4; D ambiguous. Germline V gives CDR1 LGHDT, CDR2 YNNKEL (reference sequence). The CDR3 has 13 residues. V was pared by 0 bases and J by 10 bases, with 9 bases between. CDR3 region: CASSQDVGAKLFF. CDR3 coding DNA: TGTGCCAGCAGCCAAGATGTGGGCGCAAAACTGTTTTTT.

V and J are TRBV4-3 and TRBJ2-7; 7 bases agree with TRBD1. Germline assignment: CDR1 LGHNA and CDR2 YSLEER. The CDR3 covers 14 residues. The V gene end was trimmed by 4 bases and the J gene end by 3 bases; junction bases not matched to a gene: 6. DNA of the CDR3: TGCGCCAGCAGCCCCGGACAGGTTATCTACGAGCAGTACTTC. Translation: CASSPGQVIYEQYF.

The chain employs TRBV3-1 (or the pseudogene TRBV3-2) and TRBJ2-7, with a weak D call TRBD1 (6 bases). The CDR3 sequence is 15 residues long. V gave up 0 bases and J gave up 1 base, with 10 bases separating them. Germline V gives CDR1 LGHDT, CDR2 YNNKEL (reference sequence). The chain's CDR3 is CASSQDFRGSYEQYF. The CDR3 DNA is TGTGCCAGCAGCCAAGATTTCAGGGGATCCTACGAGCAGTACTTC.

This chain links TRBV7-2 with TRBJ2-2, with 12 bases matching TRBD2. After removal of 6 bases from V and 5 bases from J, the junction contained 4 bases not matched to a gene. The length of the CDR3 is 15 residues. Germline V CDR1 and CDR2: SGHTA, FQGNSA. DNA of the CDR3: TGTGCCAGCAGACCAGGACTAGCGGGAACCGGGGAGCTGTTTTTT. Its protein product is CASRPGLAGTGELFF.

This sequence joins TRBV7-2 and TRBJ2-5; 7 bases line up with TRBD1. This CDR3 comprises 18 residues. Germline V gene data show CDR1 as SGHTA and CDR2 as FQGNSA. V lost 0 bases and J lost 1; bases outside the gene matches: 11. The CDR3 bases are TGTGCCAGCAGCTTAGCGTTTAAGGGGGCGATCCTCCAAGAGACCCAGTACTTC. Its translation is CASSLAFKGAILQETQYF.

The chain is built from TRBV6-4 and TRBJ1-4, with 7 bases aligning to TRBD1. Germline trimming cut 7 bases from V and 8 bases from J; bases unmatched to any gene: 4. This CDR3 region has 12 residues. The germline CDR1 and CDR2 sequences are MRHNA and SNTAGT. The CDR3 bases are TGTGCCAGCAAGGGACAGATGGAAAAACTGTTTTTT. Protein: CASKGQMEKLFF.

This chain uses TRBV27 with TRBJ2-7; 7 bases are a match to TRBD2. The V gene's germline CDR1 is MNHEY and CDR2 SMNVEV (reference sequence). Trimming took 3 bases from V and 2 from J; bases not matched to a gene: 16. CDR3 length: 18 amino acids. CDR3 nucleotide sequence: TGTGCCAGCAGTTTTACCGATCCAGGGAGCCGGGGGGCCTACGAGCAGTACTTC. Protein: CASSFTDPGSRGAYEQYF.

This clone was counted a few times. This rearrangement joins TRBV5-1 to TRBJ1-1, with 7 bases fitting TRBD1. Germline V gives CDR1 SGHRS, CDR2 YFSETQ. V gave up 4 bases and J gave up 1 base; unmatched junction bases: 4. CDR3 length: 14 residues. The CDR3 sequence is CASSVTGENTEAFF. The CDR3 nucleotides are TGCGCCAGCAGCGTAACAGGGGAGAACACTGAAGCTTTCTTT.

The chain links TRBV27 to TRBJ2-7, with D possibly TRBD2 on 6 matching bases. This CDR3 has 15 residues. Between the trimmed V and J ends, which lost 2 bases and 2 bases, there was a span of 13 bases. The V gene's germline CDR1 is MNHEY and CDR2 SMNVEV (reference sequence). In DNA, the CDR3 is TGTGCCAGCAGTTTAGTTCGGGAGCCCCCCTACGAGCAGTACTTC. It translates to CASSLVREPPYEQYF.

This chain joins TRBV5-1 and TRBJ2-5; no clear D gene. CDR3 length: 15 amino acids. Trimming removed 0 bases at V and 2 bases at J, with 11 bases between. CDR1 is SGHRS and CDR2 is YFSETQ in the germline V gene. Here the CDR3 DNA reads TGCGCCAGCAGCTTGGGGCAGTCATCTCAAGAGACCCAGTACTTC. This translates into CASSLGQSSQETQYF.

The J gene is TRBJ2-7, the V gene TRBV11-2; TRBD2 aligns across 9 bases. The CDR3 loop spans 14 amino acids. Germline assignment: CDR1 SGHAT and CDR2 FQNNGV. J lost 0 bases, V lost 5 bases, and 2 bases had no gene match. CDR3 loop: CASSRTSVSYEQYF. The CDR3 region has the DNA TGTGCCAGCAGCCGGACTAGCGTCTCCTACGAGCAGTACTTC.

The genes are TRBV6-2 or TRBV6-3 and TRBJ1-3; D remains unclear. Trimming removed 5 bases at V and 0 bases at J, with 11 bases between. The CDR3 sequence is 15 residues long. Germline V gene lookup returns CDR1 MNHEY and CDR2 SVGEGT. Here the CDR3 DNA reads TGTGCCAGCAGTCTCGGACTGTACTCTGGAAACACCATATATTTT. As protein: CASSLGLYSGNTIYF.

The chain uses TRBV11-2 and TRBJ2-4, with D maybe TRBD2 (5 bases). The CDR3 loop spans 17 amino acids. The germline V gene encodes CDR1 SGHAT and CDR2 FQNNGV. V gave up 0 bases and J gave up 5 bases, with 17 bases separating them. CDR3 coding DNA: TGTGCCAGCAGCTTAGACGTTTCCATCGGAGGCCAAAACATTCAGTACTTC. It codes for CASSLDVSIGGQNIQYF. Drawing the rest from reference TRBV11-2 and TRBJ2-4, the complete variable domain is EAGVAQSPRYKIIEKRQSVAFWCNPISGHATLYWYQQILGQGPKLLIQFQNNGVVDDSQLPKDRFSAERLKGVDSTLKIQPAKLEDSAVYLCASSLDVSIGGQNIQYFGAGTRLSVL.

The gene calls are TRBV19 and TRBJ2-1, with 9 positions matching TRBD1. Unmatched junction bases numbered 5, after V lost 6 bases and J lost 8 bases. CDR1 LNHDA and CDR2 SQIVND come from the germline V gene (reference sequence). This CDR3 is built from 13 residues. The CDR3 protein is CASRRTGDDEQFF. The CDR3 nucleotides are TGTGCCAGTAGGAGGACAGGGGATGATGAGCAGTTCTTC.

The chain uses TRBV12-3 or TRBV12-4 and TRBJ2-7; the match to TRBD1 covers 8 bases. V gave up 5 bases and J gave up 6 bases; unmatched junction bases: 6. The CDR3 has 13 amino acids. The CDR3 here is CASSMDRAGEQYF. In DNA, the CDR3 is TGTGCCAGCAGTATGGACAGGGCAGGCGAGCAGTACTTC.

This clone came up once. The chain has TRBV29-1 and TRBJ2-1; tentatively, D is TRBD1 (7 bases). Trimming cost V 1 base and J 8 bases, with 12 bases left between them. CDR3 size: 13 residues. The germline gives CDR1 SQVTM, CDR2 ANQGSEA. The CDR3 bases are TGCAGCGTTGAAGTGGGCAGGGGGGATGAGCAGTTCTTC. Translation gives CSVEVGRGDEQFF.

The V gene is TRBV3-1 (or the pseudogene TRBV3-2), the J gene TRBJ2-5; D remains ambiguous. CDR1 is LGHDT, CDR2 YNNKEL, per germline (reference sequence). The CDR3 sequence is 15 residues long. Trimming took off 0 bases at V and 5 bases at J, with 13 bases between the two ends. CDR3 nucleotide sequence: TGTGCCAGCAGCCAAGATGCGTGGGTGGAGGAGACCCAGTACTTC. Protein sequence: CASSQDAWVEETQYF.

Comment on this clone: Other DNA sequences of this sample code for an identical CDR3. CDR3 residues: CASSLDRGDTQYF. The CDR3 coding sequence is TGTGCCAGCAGCCTAGACAGGGGGGATACGCAGTATTTT. This rearrangement joins TRBV5-4 to TRBJ2-3, with 9 bases aligning to TRBD1. Germline CDR1 is SGHNT and CDR2 is YYREEE (reference sequence). The CDR3 runs 13 residues. The V segment lost 4 bases and the J segment 6 bases; nucleotides outside the gene matches: 3.

The chain is built from TRBV5-8 and TRBJ1-5; D might be TRBD1 (6 bases). There are 16 residues in the CDR3. The germline V and J ends were trimmed by 2 bases and 3 bases, with 15 bases remaining between them. Germline values: CDR1 SGHTS, CDR2 YDEGEE. The CDR3 region is CASSFEAGDHNQPQHF. The CDR3 DNA follows: TGTGCCAGCAGCTTTGAGGCAGGGGACCACAATCAGCCCCAGCATTTT.

The J gene is TRBJ2-5, the V gene TRBV5-1; 9 bases align to TRBD1. Losses at the gene ends were 4 bases for V and 4 bases for J; bases not matched to a gene: 5. The germline V gene encodes CDR1 SGHRS and CDR2 YFSETQ. This CDR3 region has 14 residues. DNA for the CDR3: TGCGCCAGCAGCCGTGGACAGGGGCCAGAGACCCAGTACTTC. It specifies CASSRGQGPETQYF. The full variable domain, in which reference TRBV5-1 and TRBJ2-5 provide the parts outside the CDR3, is KAGVTQTPRYLIKTRGQQVTLSCSPISGHRSVSWYQQTPGQGLQFLFEYFSETQRNKGNFPGRFSGRQFSNSRSEMNVSTLELGDSALYLCASSRGQGPETQYFGPGTRLLVL.

This chain uses TRBV30 with TRBJ2-1; 7 bases fit TRBD2. J lost 0 bases, V lost 0 bases, and 5 bases had no gene match. Germline V gene lookup returns CDR1 GTSNPN and CDR2 SVGIG (reference sequence). The CDR3 consists of 16 residues. As DNA, the CDR3 is TGTGCCTGGAGTGTATGGGCTAGCGGCTCCTACAATGAGCAGTTCTTC. It codes for CAWSVWASGSYNEQFF. The complete variable domain, with remaining parts taken from reference TRBV30 and TRBJ2-1, reads SQTIHQWPATLVQPVGSPLSLECTVEGTSNPNLYWYRQAAGRGLQLLFYSVGIGQISSEVPQNLSASRPQDRQFILSSKKLLLSDSGFYLCAWSVWASGSYNEQFFGPGTRLTVL.

The V gene is TRBV5-1, the J gene TRBJ2-5; 8 bases map to TRBD1. Germline V gene lookup returns CDR1 SGHRS and CDR2 YFSETQ. CDR3 length: 14 residues. V was clipped by 4 bases and J by 5 bases; unmatched bases: 7. CDR3 sequence reads: CASSTGQAVETQYF. The CDR3 DNA follows: TGCGCCAGCAGCACGGGACAGGCAGTGGAGACCCAGTACTTC.

V and J are TRBV5-6 and TRBJ2-4; D not certain. The CDR3 extends over 16 amino acids. Germline CDR1 and CDR2: SGHDT and YYEEEE. V was trimmed by 3 bases and J by 0 bases, leaving 13 bases between them. DNA for the CDR3: TGTGCCAGCAGCTCCGTCCCCACAGAAGCCAAAAACATTCAGTACTTC. It translates to CASSSVPTEAKNIQYF.

The chain combines TRBV7-9 with TRBJ2-7; TRBD2 aligns across 7 bases. CDR1 is SEHNR, CDR2 FQNEAQ, per germline (reference sequence). The CDR3 loop spans 13 amino acids. The trim removed 8 bases at V and 0 bases at J, leaving 4 bases unmatched. CDR3 DNA sequence: TGTGCCAGCCGCCGGGGGGACTCCTACGAGCAGTACTTC. Translation: CASRRGDSYEQYF.

The J gene is TRBJ1-4, the V gene TRBV27; no clear D. Between the trimmed V and J ends, which lost 5 bases and 7 bases, there was a span of 17 bases. Germline-derived CDR1 and CDR2 are MNHEY and SMNVEV (reference sequence). This CDR3 spans 15 amino acids. CDR3 nucleotide sequence: TGTGCCAGCAGTCGGAATCCGGGGAGCCCTGAAAAACTGTTTTTT. It translates to CASSRNPGSPEKLFF.